The next 8 T cell receptor beta chains were all read from a single sample in a study of T cell clonality in common variable immunodeficiency. The assay was immunoSEQ multiplex PCR, and TCRdb's table has in-frame clones only and misses some. The sample offers 55,000 or so clones and no singletons, the top ten holding about 0.9%. The sequenced sample was peripheral blood mononuclear cells. The receptors were sampled from a person aged 18 to 70 in good health.

With regard to this clone: The read stops 3 residues short of the end of the CDR3; the missing end is completed from the germline J gene. The chain combines TRBV7-3 with TRBJ1-2; D is undetermined. This CDR3 contains 11 residues. Per the germline V gene, CDR1 is SGHTA and CDR2 is FQGTGA. The CDR3 loop reads CASSHSYDYTF. Partial CDR3 DNA: TGTGCCAGCAGCCACTCCTACGAC.

This clone was detected ten times or more. The read comes to an end 3 residues before the CDR3 does, leaving the germline J gene to fill in the end. This chain connects TRBV27 to TRBJ2-3; 7 bases agree with TRBD2. The CDR3 is 16 amino acids. After removal of 4 bases from V and 0 bases from J, the junction contained 7 bases not matched to a gene. Germline V lookup: CDR1 MNHEY, CDR2 SMNVEV (reference sequence). CDR3 region: CASSWSSGISTDTQYF. Partial CDR3 DNA: TGTGCCAGCAGTTGGTCTAGCGGAATCAGCACAGATACG.

This clone came up many times. The read gets to within 3 residues of the CDR3 end, and the germline J gene fills in the rest. The rearrangement uses TRBV7-9 and TRBJ2-7, with D unclear. Trimming removed 5 bases at V and 2 bases at J, with 13 bases between. The CDR3 is made up of 14 amino acids. Germline loops: CDR1 SEHNR, CDR2 FQNEAQ (reference sequence). The CDR3 here is CASSKSPLTYEQYF. Partial CDR3 DNA: TGTGCCAGCAGCAAATCCCCCCTAACCTACGAG.

The sample holds many counts of this clone. The CDR3 end is not reached by the read, which stops 3 residues before it; the germline J gene fills it in. This chain joins TRBV5-4 and TRBJ2-5; TRBD2 aligns across 12 bases. After removal of 2 bases from V and 5 bases from J, the junction contained 7 bases not matched to a gene. The CDR3 length is 16 residues. Germline values: CDR1 SGHNT, CDR2 YYREEE (reference sequence). Incomplete CDR3 DNA: TGTGCCAGCAGCTTCCGACTAGCGGGGGTGGGGGAGACC. Translation: CASSFRLAGVGET. The full CDR3 sequence reads CASSFRLAGVGETQYF.

This clone has ten or more counts. The read stops 3 residues short of the end of the CDR3; the missing end is completed from the germline J gene. The chain uses TRBV20-1 and TRBJ2-4, with D possibly being TRBD2 (5 bases). Trimming cost V 4 bases and J 0 bases, with 13 bases left between them. CDR1 and CDR2 from the germline V gene are DFQATT and SNEGSKA (reference sequence). The CDR3 runs 15 residues. The CDR3 protein is CSATVQRAAKNIQYF. Partial CDR3 DNA: TGCAGTGCTACAGTCCAGAGGGCAGCCAAAAACATT.

About this clone itself: The read stops 3 residues short of the end of the CDR3; the missing end is completed from the germline J gene. The chain employs TRBV19 and TRBJ1-5; 7 bases agree with TRBD1. The V and J ends lost 8 bases and 4 bases, in that order; junction bases with no gene match: 11. Germline-derived CDR1 and CDR2 are LNHDA and SQIVND (reference sequence). The length of the CDR3 is 15 residues. Partial CDR3 DNA: TGTGCCAGTCTGAGAGACAGGGATGGAAATCAGCCC. This sequence encodes CASLRDRDGNQP. The whole CDR3 is CASLRDRDGNQPQHF.

This clone appeared many times. The CDR3 end falls 3 residues outside the read, so it is completed with the germline J gene. The chain links TRBV7-6 to TRBJ2-7; TRBD1 might be the D (5 bases). Germline V gives CDR1 SGHVS, CDR2 FNYEAQ. V gave up 4 bases and J gave up 1 base, with 14 bases separating them. This CDR3 has 15 residues. The CDR3 DNA, read in part, is TGTGCCAGCAGCTCAGATGAAGGACATTCCTACGAG. Translating it yields CASSSDEGHSYE. The entire CDR3 protein is CASSSDEGHSYEQYF. Complete variable domain (other parts from reference TRBV7-6 and TRBJ2-7): GAGVSQSPRYKVTKRGQDVALRCDPISGHVSLYWYRQALGQGPEFLTYFNYEAQQDKSGLPNDRFSAERPEGSISTLTIQRTEQRDSAMYRCASSSDEGHSYEQYFGPGTRLTVT.

This clone has ten or more counts. The read halts 3 residues ahead of the CDR3 end, with the missing end drawn from the germline J gene. The chain combines TRBV5-4 with TRBJ2-5; perhaps TRBD2 as D (6 bases). Germline assignment: CDR1 SGHNT and CDR2 YYREEE (reference sequence). V was shortened by 4 bases and J by 5 bases, with 18 bases between the two germline ends. The CDR3 contains 15 residues. The CDR3 here is CASSAPGGARETQYF. The part of the CDR3 DNA that was read is TGTGCCAGCAGCGCTCCAGGAGGGGCGCGGGAGACC. Together with reference TRBV5-4 and TRBJ2-5, the CDR3 gives the full variable domain: ETGVTQSPTHLIKTRGQQVTLRCSSQSGHNTVSWYQQALGQGPQFIFQYYREEENGRGNFPPRFSGLQFPNYSSELNVNALELDDSALYLCASSAPGGARETQYFGPGTRLLVL.